This is a list of T cell receptor beta chains from one sample in a study of T cell changes during pregnancy in multiple sclerosis. Assay: immunoSEQ multiplex PCR; the TCRdb copy retains only in-frame clones and omits some. This table has 40,000 or so clones, around 91% appearing once. The sequenced sample was CD8+ T cells from peripheral blood mononuclear cells, obtained in the second trimester of pregnancy. The receptor source for this set is a female donor with multiple sclerosis, enrolled in a pregnancy study. Each CDR3 is given with its conserved first and last residue. D genes are given only for firm matches. Clone sizes are given selectively: once, few, many, or a class where the clone is expanded.

j_call | clone_size | d_call | v_call | cdr3_nt | cdr3_aa
TRBJ1-1 | - | - | TRBV6-5 | TGTGCCAGCAGTGCCGGGACACCAGCATGGTGGGCTTTCTTT | CASSAGTPAWWAFF
TRBJ2-1 | - | TRBD2 | TRBV27 | TGTGCCAGCAGTTTATCCGCCGGGACTAGACGTAATGAGCAGTTCTTC | CASSLSAGTRRNEQFF
TRBJ1-5 | - | TRBD1 | TRBV27 | TGTGCCAGCAGTTACAGGGGCAGACAGCCCCAGCATTTT | CASSYRGRQPQHF
TRBJ1-4 | - | TRBD1 | TRBV5-5 | TGTGCCAGCAGCTGGGGGGACAGCAGGGCAACTAATGAAAAACTGTTTTTT | CASSWGDSRATNEKLFF
TRBJ1-1 | - | - | TRBV4-3 | TGCGCCAGCAGCCCCCTGGCGGGGTCCTCTGAAGCTTTCTTT | CASSPLAGSSEAFF
TRBJ1-2 | once | - | TRBV27 | TGTGCCAGCAGTTTATCAGGGGATGGCTACACCTTC | CASSLSGDGYTF
TRBJ2-1 | - | - | TRBV19 | TGTGCCGGGGTCGGGGGTTCGGTTTCCTACAATGAGCAGTTCTTC | CAGVGGSVSYNEQFF
TRBJ2-6 | - | - | TRBV18 | TGTGCCAGCTCCCCCCAGGGGGGCTCTGGGGCCAACGTCCTGACTTTC | CASSPQGGSGANVLTF
TRBJ2-5 | - | TRBD1 | TRBV7-9 | TGTGCCAGCAGCTGGGACAGGGGTTGGGAGACCCAGTACTTC | CASSWDRGWETQYF
TRBJ1-1 | - | - | TRBV7-6 | TGTGCCAGCAGCTTAGGGGTCAGGGTCGCTGAAGCTTTCTTT | CASSLGVRVAEAFF